A selection of T cell receptor beta chains follows, all from one sample in a study of OX40 agonist ivuxolimab in advanced cancers. Clones were read by immunoSEQ multiplex PCR, and TCRdb kept only the in-frame ones, dropping some. The repertoire holds about 29,000 clones, with around 86% as singletons. The sequencing used CD4+ or CD8+ T cells sorted from blood, collected in a trial of the OX40 agonist ivuxolimab. The receptors stem from an adult with an advanced solid tumor such as melanoma, head and neck, liver or kidney cancer. The CDR3 runs from the conserved cysteine through the conserved F or W. A D gene is named only where the DNA matches it firmly. Rows may omit the clone size; those that give it use once, few, many or a size class.

clone_size	v_call	j_call	d_call	cdr3_aa	cdr3_nt
NA	TRBV19	TRBJ2-7	NA	CASSIQPSYEQYF	TGTGCCAGTAGTATCCAGCCTTCCTACGAGCAGTACTTC
NA	TRBV19	TRBJ1-4	NA	CASSIYGSVATNEKLFF	TGTGCCAGTAGTATATATGGCAGCGTTGCAACTAATGAAAAACTGTTTTTT
NA	TRBV7-2	TRBJ1-5	NA	CASSLGSGAPQHF	TGTGCCAGCAGCTTAGGTTCCGGAGCGCCCCAGCATTTT
NA	TRBV21-1	TRBJ1-1	NA	CASSKVTNRAKHPNTEAFF	TGTGCCAGCAGCAAAGTTACGAACAGGGCAAAACACCCGAACACTGAAGCTTTCTTT
NA	TRBV7-2	TRBJ2-5	TRBD2	CASSLGGGAGETQYF	TGTGCCAGCAGCTTAGGCGGGGGGGCCGGTGAGACCCAGTACTTC
NA	TRBV27	TRBJ2-1	NA	CASSFEGLGEQFF	TGTGCCAGCAGTTTCGAAGGGCTTGGGGAGCAGTTCTTC
NA	TRBV15	TRBJ2-7	NA	CATSAALGSFRYF	TGTGCCACCAGCGCTGCCCTGGGGTCTTTCAGGTACTTC
NA	TRBV9	TRBJ1-3	NA	CASSVGVGSGNTIYF	TGTGCCAGCAGCGTAGGTGTAGGATCTGGAAACACCATATATTTT
NA	TRBV10-2	TRBJ2-4	TRBD2	CASSGAGGPPKNIQYF	TGCGCCAGCAGTGGAGCGGGAGGGCCGCCCAAAAACATTCAGTACTTC
NA	TRBV7-9	TRBJ1-1	NA	CASSPRGQLNTEAFF	TGTGCCAGCAGCCCCCGAGGACAGTTAAACACTGAAGCTTTCTTT
once	TRBV7-9	TRBJ2-1	TRBD2	CASSPPGLAAHEQFF	TGTGCCAGCAGCCCACCGGGACTAGCCGCCCATGAGCAGTTCTTC
NA	TRBV5-1	TRBJ2-2	NA	CASSLLAAEGPGELFF	TGCGCCAGCAGCTTACTGGCAGCTGAGGGTCCCGGGGAGCTGTTTTTT
few	TRBV7-2	TRBJ1-1	NA	CASSPEFFEAFF	TGTGCCAGCAGCCCGGAGTTTTTTGAAGCTTTCTTT
NA	TRBV7-6	TRBJ2-1	TRBD1	CASSPHRGESYNEQFF	TGTGCCAGCAGCCCGCACAGGGGAGAATCCTACAATGAGCAGTTCTTC
once	TRBV19	TRBJ2-7	NA	CASSMRGTETLYEQYF	TGTGCCAGTAGTATGCGCGGGACAGAGACCCTCTACGAGCAGTACTTC
NA	TRBV6-1	TRBJ1-6	NA	CASSERTDSGSPLHF	TGTGCCAGCAGTGAACGGACGGACTCTGGTTCACCCCTCCACTTT
medium-sized	TRBV15	TRBJ2-3	TRBD1	CATSRDIDRGRWDTQYF	TGTGCCACCAGCAGAGACATTGACAGGGGGCGTTGGGATACGCAGTATTTT
NA	TRBV9	TRBJ1-5	NA	CASSRGYNQPQHF	TGTGCCAGCAGCCGGGGTTACAATCAGCCCCAGCATTTT
NA	TRBV5-6	TRBJ2-7	NA	CASSWGQAYEQYF	TGTGCCAGCAGCTGGGGACAAGCTTACGAGCAGTACTTC
few	TRBV9	TRBJ2-7	TRBD1	CASSVDYRGREQYF	TGTGCCAGCAGCGTAGACTACAGGGGGAGGGAGCAGTACTTC
NA	TRBV21-1	TRBJ1-1	NA	CASSTGPFQGTEAFF	TGTGCCAGCAGCACTGGTCCCTTCCAGGGTACTGAAGCTTTCTTT
NA	TRBV9	TRBJ2-2	TRBD1	CASSALQGAWERTGELFF	TGTGCCAGCAGCGCTTTACAGGGGGCGTGGGAACGCACCGGGGAGCTGTTTTTT
NA	TRBV6-5	TRBJ2-1	TRBD2	CASSRRESYNEQFF	TGTGCCAGCAGCAGGCGGGAGAGCTACAATGAGCAGTTCTTC
medium-sized	TRBV27	TRBJ1-4	NA	CASSHAPSGKLFF	TGTGCCAGCAGTCATGCGCCCTCGGGAAAACTGTTTTTT
NA	TRBV9	TRBJ2-7	NA	CASSVGGEAGYEQYF	TGTGCCAGCAGCGTAGGTGGGGAGGCCGGCTACGAGCAGTACTTC
NA	TRBV28	TRBJ2-1	TRBD1	CASSSPSEETGGIEQFF	TGTGCCAGCAGTTCACCTTCAGAGGAGACAGGGGGCATTGAGCAGTTCTTC
once	TRBV11-2	TRBJ1-4	NA	CASSLGNEEKLFF	TGTGCCAGCAGCTTAGGCAATGAGGAAAAACTGTTTTTT
NA	TRBV27	TRBJ2-3	NA	CASSGLPSTDTQYF	TGTGCCAGCAGTGGCCTCCCAAGCACAGATACGCAGTATTTT
NA	TRBV19	TRBJ2-2	TRBD2	CASSILAGGSGELFF	TGTGCCAGTAGTATTCTAGCGGGAGGGAGCGGGGAGCTGTTTTTT
NA	TRBV6-1	TRBJ1-5	NA	CASSDGHIAQPQHF	TGTGCCAGCAGTGACGGACATATTGCTCAGCCCCAGCATTTT
NA	TRBV29-1	TRBJ2-4	TRBD2	CSVEDWEEYSTSGVAKNIQYF	TGCAGCGTTGAAGATTGGGAGGAATACTCCACTAGCGGGGTAGCCAAAAACATTCAGTACTTC
NA	TRBV7-8	TRBJ1-1	NA	CASSLTVAAEAFF	TGTGCCAGCAGCCTCACCGTGGCAGCTGAAGCTTTCTTT
NA	TRBV28	TRBJ2-2	NA	CASTWGDRGTSTGELFF	TGTGCCAGCACCTGGGGGGACAGAGGGACTAGCACCGGGGAGCTGTTTTTT
NA	TRBV25-1	TRBJ2-3	NA	CASSELGDPTQYF	TGTGCCAGCAGTGAATTGGGGGACCCAACGCAGTATTTT
medium-sized	TRBV7-9	TRBJ1-1	NA	CASRDELNTEAFF	TGTGCCAGCAGAGACGAACTGAACACTGAAGCTTTCTTT
NA	TRBV30	TRBJ2-7	TRBD2	CAWAATGGPEYF	TGTGCCTGGGCGGCAACGGGAGGTCCGGAGTACTTC